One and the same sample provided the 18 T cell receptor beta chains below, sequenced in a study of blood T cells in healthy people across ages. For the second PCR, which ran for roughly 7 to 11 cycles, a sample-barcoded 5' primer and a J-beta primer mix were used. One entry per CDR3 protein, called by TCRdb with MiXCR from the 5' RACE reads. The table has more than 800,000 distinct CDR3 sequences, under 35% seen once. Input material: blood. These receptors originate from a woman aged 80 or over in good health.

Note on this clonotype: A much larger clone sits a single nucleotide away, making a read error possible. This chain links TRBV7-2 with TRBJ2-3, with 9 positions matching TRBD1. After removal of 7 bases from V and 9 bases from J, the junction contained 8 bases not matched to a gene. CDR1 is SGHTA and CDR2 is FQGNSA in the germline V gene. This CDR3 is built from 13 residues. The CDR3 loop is CASNSQDRGTQYF. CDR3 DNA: TGTGCCAGCAACTCCCAAGACAGGGGGACGCAGTATTTT.

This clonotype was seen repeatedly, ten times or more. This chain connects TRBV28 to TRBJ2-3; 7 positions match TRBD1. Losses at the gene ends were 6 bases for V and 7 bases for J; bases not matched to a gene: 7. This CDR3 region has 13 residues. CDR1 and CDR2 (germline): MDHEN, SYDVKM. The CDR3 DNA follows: TGTGCCAGCAGGGAACAGGGGTCGAATACGCAGTATTTT. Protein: CASREQGSNTQYF.

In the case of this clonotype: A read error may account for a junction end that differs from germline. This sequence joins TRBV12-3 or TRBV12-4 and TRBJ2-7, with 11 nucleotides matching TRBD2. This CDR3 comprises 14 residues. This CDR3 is CASRLAGGSYERYF. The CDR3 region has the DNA TGTGCCAGCAGGCTAGCGGGGGGATCCTACGAGCGGTACTTC.

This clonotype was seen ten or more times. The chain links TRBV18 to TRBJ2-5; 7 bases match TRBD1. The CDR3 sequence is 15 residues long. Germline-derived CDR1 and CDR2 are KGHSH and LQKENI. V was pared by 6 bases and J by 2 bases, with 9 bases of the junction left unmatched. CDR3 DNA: TGTGCCAGCTCCCAAAACCCGGGACAGCAAGAGACCCAGTACTTC. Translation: CASSQNPGQQETQYF.

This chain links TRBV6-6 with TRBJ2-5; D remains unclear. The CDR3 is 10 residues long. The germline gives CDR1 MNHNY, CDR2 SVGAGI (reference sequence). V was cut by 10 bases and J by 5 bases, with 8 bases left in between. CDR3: CAKGLETQYF. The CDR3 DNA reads TGTGCCAAAGGATTGGAGACCCAGTACTTC.

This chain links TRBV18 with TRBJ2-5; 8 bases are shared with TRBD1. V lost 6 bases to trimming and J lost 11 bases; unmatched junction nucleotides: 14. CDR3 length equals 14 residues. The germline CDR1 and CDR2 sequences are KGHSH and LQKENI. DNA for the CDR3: TGTGCCAGCTCGAAAACAGGGGGTATCCATGAGCAGTACTTC. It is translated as CASSKTGGIHEQYF.

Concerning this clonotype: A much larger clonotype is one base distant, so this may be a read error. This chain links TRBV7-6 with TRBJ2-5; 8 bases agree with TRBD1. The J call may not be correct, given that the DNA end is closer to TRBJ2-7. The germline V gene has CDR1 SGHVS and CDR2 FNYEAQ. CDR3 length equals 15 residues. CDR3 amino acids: CASSLMGQVPGEQYF. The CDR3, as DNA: TGTGCCAGCAGCTTGATGGGACAGGTCCCTGGCGAGCAGTACTTC.

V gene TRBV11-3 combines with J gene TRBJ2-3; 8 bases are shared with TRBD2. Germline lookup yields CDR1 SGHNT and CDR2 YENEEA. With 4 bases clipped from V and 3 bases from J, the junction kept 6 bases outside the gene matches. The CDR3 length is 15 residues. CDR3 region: CASSSTSAPTDTQYF. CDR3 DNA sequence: TGTGCCAGCAGCTCGACTAGCGCCCCTACAGATACGCAGTATTTT. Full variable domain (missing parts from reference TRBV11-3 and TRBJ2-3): EAGVVQSPRYKIIEKKQPVAFWCNPISGHNTLYWYLQNLGQGPELLIRYENEEAVDDSQLPKDRFSAERLKGVDSTLKIQPAELGDSAVYLCASSSTSAPTDTQYFGPGTRLTVL.

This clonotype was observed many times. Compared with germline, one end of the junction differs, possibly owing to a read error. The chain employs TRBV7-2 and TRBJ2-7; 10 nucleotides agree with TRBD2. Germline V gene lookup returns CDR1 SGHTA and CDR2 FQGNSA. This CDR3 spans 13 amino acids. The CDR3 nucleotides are TGTGCCAGCAGTTTAGCGGGGGGCAGGGAGCAGTACTTC. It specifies CASSLAGGREQYF. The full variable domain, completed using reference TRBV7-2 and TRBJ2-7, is GAGVSQSPSNKVTEKGKDVELRCDPISGHTALYWYRQSLGQGLEFLIYFQGNSAPDKSGLPSDRFSAERTGGSVSTLTIQRTQQEDSAVYLCASSLAGGREQYFGPGTRLTVT.

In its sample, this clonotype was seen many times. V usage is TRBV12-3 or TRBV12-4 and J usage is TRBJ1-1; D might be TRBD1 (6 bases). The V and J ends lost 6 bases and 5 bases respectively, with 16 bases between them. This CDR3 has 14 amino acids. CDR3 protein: CASSTTGWGTEAFF. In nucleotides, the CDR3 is TGTGCCAGCAGCACCACAGGGTGGGGGACTGAAGCTTTCTTT.

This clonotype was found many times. DNA for the CDR3: TGTGCCAGCAGCCAAATTTCAACTAGCGCTACGCAGTATTTT. It encodes CASSQISTSATQYF. This chain uses TRBV4-2 with TRBJ2-3; 7 bases are a match to TRBD2. Germline V gene sequence: CDR1 LGHNA, CDR2 YNFKEQ. V lost 2 bases and J lost 8; bases outside the gene matches: 7. This CDR3 comprises 14 residues.

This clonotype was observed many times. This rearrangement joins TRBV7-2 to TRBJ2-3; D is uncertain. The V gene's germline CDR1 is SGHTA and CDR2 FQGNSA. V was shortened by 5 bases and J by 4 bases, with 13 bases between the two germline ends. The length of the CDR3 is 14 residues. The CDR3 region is CASSLRAPADTQYF. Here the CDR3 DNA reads TGTGCCAGCAGCCTTAGGGCCCCCGCAGATACGCAGTATTTT.

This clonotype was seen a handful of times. The DNA for the CDR3 is TGCAGTGCCCACGACAGGGTTAGTACTGAAGCTTTCTTT. As protein: CSAHDRVSTEAFF. V is TRBV20-1 and J is TRBJ1-1; 7 bases map to TRBD1. This CDR3 contains 13 residues. Germline CDR1 is DFQATT and CDR2 is SNEGSKA (reference sequence). Trimming took 6 bases from V and 5 from J; bases not matched to a gene: 9.

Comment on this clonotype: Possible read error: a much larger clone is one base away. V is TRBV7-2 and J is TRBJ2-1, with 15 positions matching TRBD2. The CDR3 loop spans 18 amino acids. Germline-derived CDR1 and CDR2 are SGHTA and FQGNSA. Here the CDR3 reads CVSSFGLAGGRKNNEQFF. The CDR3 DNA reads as TGTGTCAGCAGCTTCGGACTAGCGGGGGGGCGAAAGAACAATGAGCAGTTCTTC.

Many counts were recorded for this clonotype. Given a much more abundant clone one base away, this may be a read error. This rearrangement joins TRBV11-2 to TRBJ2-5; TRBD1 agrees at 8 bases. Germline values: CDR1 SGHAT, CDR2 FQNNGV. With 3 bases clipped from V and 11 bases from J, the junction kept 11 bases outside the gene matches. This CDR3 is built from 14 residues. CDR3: CASSLGQAYNEQYF. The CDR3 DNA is TGTGCCAGCAGCTTGGGACAGGCCTACAATGAGCAGTACTTC.

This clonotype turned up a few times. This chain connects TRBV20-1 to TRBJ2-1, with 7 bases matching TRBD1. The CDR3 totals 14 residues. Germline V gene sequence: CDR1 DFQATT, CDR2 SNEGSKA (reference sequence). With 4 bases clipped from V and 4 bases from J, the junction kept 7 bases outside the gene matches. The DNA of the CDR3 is TGCAGTGCTAACAGGGGCGCGACATACAATGAGCAGTTCTTC. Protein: CSANRGATYNEQFF.

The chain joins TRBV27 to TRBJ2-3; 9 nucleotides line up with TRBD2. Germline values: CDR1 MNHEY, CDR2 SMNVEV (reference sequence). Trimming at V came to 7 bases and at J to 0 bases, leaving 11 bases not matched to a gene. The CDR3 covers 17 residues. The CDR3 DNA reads TGTGCCAGCAAGGGAATAGCGGGGGCTAATAGCACAGATACGCAGTATTTT. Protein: CASKGIAGANSTDTQYF.

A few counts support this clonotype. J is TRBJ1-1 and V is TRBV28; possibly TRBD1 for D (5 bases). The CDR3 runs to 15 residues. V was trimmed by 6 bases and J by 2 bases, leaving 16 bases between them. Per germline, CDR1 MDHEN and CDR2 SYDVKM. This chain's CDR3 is CASSPWVGANTEAFF. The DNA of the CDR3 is TGTGCCAGCAGCCCGTGGGTTGGGGCTAACACTGAAGCTTTCTTT.